The following is a TCR beta chain sequence with its context. Its antigen is unknown. One base away there is no much larger clone; base qualities are not given. The collaborating institutions used their own protocols to collect whole blood in K2EDTA tubes. For TCRbeta analysis, collaborators shipped samples in one of three forms: frozen whole blood, isolated PBMCs, or DNA extracted from either of those sample types. The CDR3 numbers 14 residues from cysteine through phenylalanine. Of all the DNA, just the CDR3 is kept, 42 bases in frame from base 1. From the germline V gene, CDR1 is SGHTA and CDR2 is FQGTGA. Compared with germline, V lacks 9 bases and J lacks 0 bases; bases without a gene match: 5. The immunoSEQ Assay, a bias-controlled multiplex PCR, was used to amplify TCRbeta CDR3 regions from genomic DNA. The paper's processing steps were these. Within the assay, amplification of reference gene primers was used to estimate how many nucleated cells each sample contained. To quantify the absolute abundance of each unique TCRbeta CDR3 rearrangement, sequence reads were collapsed and filtered. Productive Simpson clonality was computed per sample as the square root of Simpson's diversity index over productive rearrangements. TCRdb carries this immuneACCESS record with in-frame sequences only. Its versions omit some clonotypes, under half of them owing to an unresolved V gene in the studies checked, with the rest unexplained. V and J calls and clone size come straight from that table; D and trimming were deduced from the DNA. The sample table records some 290,000 clones; 81% of these occur just once. Around 2.9% of the sample goes to the ten largest clones.

The source of the sample is a study of blood T cell repertoires in COVID-19 (dated by TCRdb to 2020 to 2021). For context, the study as a whole: The collaborator samples originated in the United States, Italy and Spain and spanned the acute and convalescent phases of COVID-19. The samples were drawn from the first 160 participants of the ongoing ImmuneRACE study and from about 1,200 subjects provided by 6 global collaborators. The sample metadata nearly always contained a de-identified subject ID, COVID-19 status, age in years and sex. HLA class I and class II types, where available, came from metadata supplied by the sample provider rather than from assay-based typing. The dataset comprised deeply sampled blood TCRbeta repertoires from subjects exposed to, actively infected with, or recovered from COVID-19. The prospective study material was composed of cDNA or gDNA derived from T cells, B-cell-depleted T cells, or PBMCs. The repertoires were released in a freely available public database meant as a resource for research on the immune response to SARS-CoV-2. On the study overall, not on this receptor specifically: How much clinical and demographic metadata was included differed by source and by participant, and the metadata was provided uncurated.

This clonotype was obtained from a woman aged 60-75 years with active or convalescent COVID-19. Sequenced sample: peripheral blood. Recombination joined TRBV7-3 with TRBJ2-3; the junction holds 8 bases that match TRBD2. The CDR3 in this case is CARGSGVSTDTQYF. At the DNA level, the sequence is TGTGCCAGGGGTAGCGGGGTGAGCACAGATACGCAGTATTTT.